The present T cell receptor (beta chain) was sequenced within a study of cytomegalovirus exposure and HLA in healthy donors. The CDR3 runs 16 residues. Germline V gene data show CDR1 as SGHDN and CDR2 as FVKESK. Trimming left V 0 bases short and J 0 bases short, with 11 bases between. PCR amplification relied on 60 Vbeta primers (plus 13 Jbeta primers). Only in-frame clones appear in the TCRdb table, and some are missing; sequencing was by immunoSEQ multiplex PCR. The sample yields some 140,000 clones, over 70% seen once. The genes are TRBV14 and TRBJ1-2; no firm D call. The TCR was taken from a man aged 25 to 40 in good health and CMV-seronegative. The material sequenced was PBMCs. CDR3 sequence (DNA): TGTGCCAGCAGCCAAGATCTGAGACAACCTAACTATGGCTACACCTTC. This translates into CASSQDLRQPNYGYTF.